This T cell receptor (beta chain) was found in a study of shared clonotypes between healthy human individuals. Study summary: CD4 naive and memory got three plates each, CD8 naive two, CD8 memory one. General observations from the study: Among several donors, approximately 5% of naive CD4 clonotypes were found in common.

With V trimmed by 5 bases and J by 3 bases, 17 bases remained unmatched. The CDR3 sequence is 17 residues long. CDR1 is SQVTM and CDR2 is ANQGSEA in the germline V gene. Terminally differentiated effector memory CD45RA+ cells were excluded by CCR7 positive selection of CD45RO-negative cells. The study enrolled healthy HIV-negative adults without recent acute infections or vaccinations as donors. Here immunoSEQ multiplex PCR was the method, and the copy in TCRdb shows in-frame clones only, minus some. This sample has roughly 850,000 clones, with around 96% found just once. A word on this clone: Its antigen is not identified.

The origin of this receptor is a man aged 30 to 45 in good health. J is TRBJ2-7 and V is TRBV29-1, with TRBD1 matching 9 bases. Sequencing used naive CD8+ T cells sorted from blood. As DNA, the CDR3 is TGCAGCGTTCCCCTAACAGGGGGCGAAGGAAAGGGCTACGAGCAGTACTTC. This codes for CSVPLTGGEGKGYEQYF.